What follows are 32 T cell receptor beta chains derived from one specimen sequenced in a study of blood T cell repertoires in COVID-19 (dated by TCRdb to 2018 to 2021). Receptors were amplified or captured by the immunoSEQ multiplex PCR assay. TCRdb took over this immuneACCESS table, retaining in-frame rearrangements with V and J assigned. Such tables are incomplete; in checked studies, under half of the missing clones stem from an unresolved V gene, and the remainder is unexplained. This sample comprises hundreds of thousands of clones, 86% of them detected only once. Roughly 10% of the sample belongs to the ten largest clones. The sample was peripheral blood. The receptors originated from a man aged 50-59 years with COVID-19, enrolled during active disease.

The chain employs TRBV4-2 and TRBJ2-6; tentatively, D is TRBD1 (5 bases). Germline V CDR1 and CDR2: LGHNA, YNFKEQ. V gave up 0 bases and J gave up 0 bases, with 9 bases separating them. The CDR3 runs to 17 residues. The CDR3: CASSQEGVGSGANVLTF. In nucleotides, the CDR3 is TGTGCCAGCAGCCAAGAAGGGGTAGGCTCTGGGGCCAACGTCCTGACTTTC.

This chain joins TRBV30 and TRBJ2-1; D unresolved. With 0 bases removed from V and 0 bases from J, the gap between germline ends came to 12 bases. CDR3 size: 16 residues. Looked up from germline, CDR1 is GTSNPN and CDR2 is SVGIG (reference sequence). CDR3 coding DNA: TGTGCCTGGAGTGTACGAGGCTACCTCTCCTACAATGAGCAGTTCTTC. This codes for CAWSVRGYLSYNEQFF. The variable domain in full, with the rest retrieved from reference TRBV30 and TRBJ2-1, is SQTIHQWPATLVQPVGSPLSLECTVEGTSNPNLYWYRQAAGRGLQLLFYSVGIGQISSEVPQNLSASRPQDRQFILSSKKLLLSDSGFYLCAWSVRGYLSYNEQFFGPGTRLTVL.

This chain links TRBV19 with TRBJ2-1, with 10 bases aligning to TRBD2. The CDR3 length is 16 residues. The V gene's germline CDR1 is LNHDA and CDR2 SQIVND (reference sequence). Trimming at V came to 6 bases and at J to 5 bases, leaving 10 bases not matched to a gene. CDR3 in DNA: TGTGCCAGTAGGTTACTAGGACTAGCGGCAAACAATGAGCAGTTCTTC. As protein: CASRLLGLAANNEQFF. Supplemented by reference TRBV19 and TRBJ2-1, the full variable domain reads DGGITQSPKYLFRKEGQNVTLSCEQNLNHDAMYWYRQDPGQGLRLIYYSQIVNDFQKGDIAEGYSVSREKKESFPLTVTSAQKNPTAFYLCASRLLGLAANNEQFFGPGTRLTVL.

The chain carries TRBV7-3 and TRBJ1-1; 9 bases fit TRBD1. The CDR3 consists of 15 residues. V was pared by 5 bases and J by 2 bases, with 6 bases of the junction left unmatched. Germline CDR1 SGHTA, CDR2 FQGTGA. The CDR3 is CASSQGQGGNTEAFF. In nucleotides, the CDR3 is TGTGCCAGCAGCCAGGGACAGGGTGGCAACACTGAAGCTTTCTTT.

This chain connects TRBV6-6 to TRBJ1-5, with 7 bases matching TRBD1. The J segment lost 2 bases and the V segment lost 5 bases, leaving 9 bases of the junction unmatched. Germline CDR1 MNHNY, CDR2 SVGAGI (reference sequence). This CDR3 has 16 residues. The CDR3 region has the DNA TGTGCCAGCAGTCTCCTCCAGGGGGACGGCAATCAGCCCCAGCATTTT. Protein: CASSLLQGDGNQPQHF.

This rearrangement joins TRBV7-9 to TRBJ2-7, with 7 bases identical to TRBD1. This CDR3 has 14 amino acids. Trimming cost V 6 bases and J 3 bases; bases outside gene matches: 8. Germline V gene data show CDR1 as SEHNR and CDR2 as FQNEAQ (reference sequence). The CDR3 protein is CASSTGTVDYEQYF. DNA for the CDR3: TGTGCCAGCAGTACCGGGACAGTGGACTACGAGCAGTACTTC.

The chain uses TRBV5-1 and TRBJ1-2, with a possible D match to TRBD1 (6 bases). The CDR3 runs to 15 residues. Deletions cut 3 bases from V and 4 bases from J, with 16 bases between. The germline V gene encodes CDR1 SGHRS and CDR2 YFSETQ. CDR3 nucleotide sequence: TGCGCCAGCAGCTCGACGAAGACAGGCACCTATGGCTACACCTTC. It translates to CASSSTKTGTYGYTF.

The rearrangement uses TRBV4-3 and TRBJ2-3; D gene uncertain. This CDR3 comprises 14 residues. CDR1 and CDR2 (germline): LGHNA, YSLEER. Trimming cost V 0 bases and J 6 bases, with 10 bases left between them. CDR3 sequence (DNA): TGCGCCAGCAGCCAAGATGGCCTCGGGGATACGCAGTATTTT. Amino acids: CASSQDGLGDTQYF.

The chain combines TRBV6-4 with TRBJ2-2; possibly TRBD1 for D (5 bases). The CDR3 totals 15 residues. Germline CDR1 is MRHNA and CDR2 is SNTAGT. Trimming left V 6 bases short and J 3 bases short, with 14 bases between. The CDR3 nucleotides are TGTGCCAGCAGACCCGACAGCCGAGACACCGGGGAGCTGTTTTTT. It translates to CASRPDSRDTGELFF.

The chain carries TRBV24-1 and TRBJ2-3; TRBD2 aligns across 16 bases. The CDR3 is made up of 14 amino acids. Germline assignment: CDR1 KGHDR and CDR2 SFDVKD. The J segment lost 11 bases and the V segment lost 4 bases, leaving 2 bases of the junction unmatched. The CDR3 coding sequence is TGTGCCACCAGTGAGGGGACTAGCGGGGGGGGGCAGTATTTT. The encoded protein is CATSEGTSGGGQYF.

The rearrangement uses TRBV29-1 and TRBJ2-7; a possible D gene is TRBD2 (6 bases). The CDR3 is 18 residues long. V was trimmed by 3 bases and J by 3 bases, leaving 27 bases between them. The germline CDR1 and CDR2 sequences are SQVTM and ANQGSEA. In nucleotides, the CDR3 is TGCAGCGTTGAGGACTACCGGGACCAAAACGAAGAGGGCTACGAGCAGTACTTC. Amino acid sequence: CSVEDYRDQNEEGYEQYF.

The J gene is TRBJ2-3, the V gene TRBV7-3; no clear D gene. The V gene's germline CDR1 is SGHTA and CDR2 FQGTGA. The CDR3 runs to 12 residues. The V and J ends lost 5 bases and 0 bases respectively, with 3 bases between them. CDR3 nucleotide sequence: TGTGCCAGCAGCCCTAGCACAGATACGCAGTATTTT. Its translation: CASSPSTDTQYF.

The V gene is TRBV30, the J gene TRBJ2-1; 7 positions match TRBD1. This CDR3 has 14 amino acids. Trimming cost V 4 bases and J 6 bases; bases outside gene matches: 9. Germline-derived CDR1 and CDR2 are GTSNPN and SVGIG (reference sequence). In nucleotides, the CDR3 is TGTGCCTGGACCAGACAGGGTTTAGTCAATGAGCAGTTCTTC. Protein: CAWTRQGLVNEQFF. The entire variable domain, with the rest obtained from reference TRBV30 and TRBJ2-1, is as follows: SQTIHQWPATLVQPVGSPLSLECTVEGTSNPNLYWYRQAAGRGLQLLFYSVGIGQISSEVPQNLSASRPQDRQFILSSKKLLLSDSGFYLCAWTRQGLVNEQFFGPGTRLTVL.

V gene TRBV7-2 combines with J gene TRBJ2-7; 7 bases line up with TRBD1. Germline-derived CDR1 and CDR2 are SGHTA and FQGNSA. The CDR3 extends over 14 amino acids. J was trimmed by 7 bases and V by 5 bases; bases with no gene match: 11. The chain's CDR3 is CASSLAQGKHEQYF. The CDR3 bases are TGTGCCAGCAGCCTCGCACAGGGGAAACATGAGCAGTACTTC.

This chain connects TRBV2 to TRBJ2-1; TRBD2 agrees at 11 bases. The CDR3 extends over 16 amino acids. After removal of 2 bases from V and 5 bases from J, the junction contained 5 bases not matched to a gene. The germline CDR1 and CDR2 sequences are SNHLY and FYNNEI. This CDR3 reads CASSELAGGPHNEQFF. CDR3 coding DNA: TGTGCCAGCAGTGAACTAGCGGGGGGTCCCCACAATGAGCAGTTCTTC.

This clone was counted between two and nine times. The chain couples TRBV4-3 to TRBJ1-2; 9 bases fit TRBD1. The CDR3 loop spans 20 amino acids. After removal of 2 bases from V and 4 bases from J, the junction contained 20 bases not matched to a gene. Looked up from germline, CDR1 is LGHNA and CDR2 is YSLEER. CDR3 nucleotide sequence: TGCGCCAGCAGCCAACGTCACCCGACCCCGGGACAGGGCTTGGGCTATGGCTACACCTTC. Protein product: CASSQRHPTPGQGLGYGYTF.

This chain links TRBV11-2 with TRBJ2-2; TRBD1 matches 8 bases. CDR1 SGHAT and CDR2 FQNNGV come from the germline V gene. After removal of 3 bases from V and 1 base from J, the junction contained 10 bases not matched to a gene. The CDR3 extends over 18 amino acids. The CDR3 is CASSFPRDRSKNTGELFF. The CDR3 coding sequence is TGTGCCAGCAGCTTCCCCAGGGACAGGAGCAAGAACACCGGGGAGCTGTTTTTT.

The chain joins TRBV7-9 to TRBJ2-7, with D uncertain. Looked up from germline, CDR1 is SEHNR and CDR2 is FQNEAQ (reference sequence). CDR3 length: 14 amino acids. Trimming pared 1 base from V and 0 bases from J, leaving 7 bases between. Here the CDR3 reads CASSLVQRSYEQYF. The CDR3 DNA is TGTGCCAGCAGCTTAGTTCAGCGCTCCTACGAGCAGTACTTC.

The chain employs TRBV11-3 and TRBJ1-1, with D tentatively TRBD1 (5 bases). Germline-derived CDR1 and CDR2 are SGHNT and YENEEA. V was clipped by 2 bases and J by 2 bases, with 9 bases between them. There are 14 residues in the CDR3. The CDR3 region is CASSLSGDNTEAFF. The DNA for the CDR3 is TGTGCCAGCAGCTTATCGGGGGACAACACTGAAGCTTTCTTT.

V gene TRBV7-3 combines with J gene TRBJ2-1; no definite D call. There are 13 residues in the CDR3. Germline V gene data show CDR1 as SGHTA and CDR2 as FQGTGA. Trimming stripped 1 base from V and 7 bases from J, with 8 bases between. The CDR3 nucleotides read TGTGCCAGCAGCTTAATGCTAGGAAATGAGCAGTTCTTC. This translates into CASSLMLGNEQFF.

This clone was observed a few times. Other DNA sequences in this specimen translate into the identical CDR3. V gene TRBV5-1 combines with J gene TRBJ2-5, with 14 bases fitting TRBD2. V shed 4 bases, J shed 4 bases, and the junction held 3 bases outside the gene matches. The CDR3 spans 15 residues. From germline, CDR1 is SGHRS and CDR2 YFSETQ. The chain's CDR3 is CASSRGTSGRETQYF. The CDR3 DNA reads as TGCGCCAGCAGCCGCGGGACTAGCGGGAGAGAGACCCAGTACTTC.

V gene TRBV24-1 combines with J gene TRBJ2-1; 12 bases map to TRBD2. The CDR3 contains 18 residues. After removal of 3 bases from V and 0 bases from J, the junction contained 5 bases not matched to a gene. Germline-derived CDR1 and CDR2 are KGHDR and SFDVKD. CDR3 sequence reads: CATSDTTSGGISYNEQFF. In DNA, the CDR3 is TGTGCCACCAGTGATACAACTAGCGGGGGGATCTCCTACAATGAGCAGTTCTTC.

The genes are TRBV19 and TRBJ1-1, with TRBD1 matching over 9 bases. V gave up 6 bases and J gave up 12 bases; unmatched junction bases: 8. CDR1 is LNHDA and CDR2 is SQIVND in the germline V gene (reference sequence). CDR3 length: 12 residues. CDR3: CASSHDRGWTFF. CDR3 in DNA: TGTGCCAGTAGCCACGACAGGGGGTGGACTTTCTTT.

This clone was found many times. The chain combines TRBV3-1 (or the pseudogene TRBV3-2) with TRBJ1-1; 8 bases are a match to TRBD1. J gave up 6 bases and V 4 bases, and 7 bases lay outside the gene matches. The CDR3 consists of 14 residues. CDR1 is LGHDT and CDR2 is YNNKEL in the germline V gene (reference sequence). CDR3 amino acids: CASSPTGGMPEAFF. The CDR3 DNA sequence: TGTGCCAGCAGCCCCACAGGGGGAATGCCTGAAGCTTTCTTT.

The gene calls are TRBV5-1 and TRBJ2-3; TRBD2 aligns across 10 bases. Germline V CDR1 and CDR2: SGHRS, YFSETQ. The ends lost 4 bases at V and 2 bases at J; junction bases unmatched: 7. The CDR3 spans 16 residues. The CDR3 spells CASSPGLAWATDTQYF. CDR3 in DNA: TGCGCCAGCAGCCCGGGACTAGCGTGGGCCACAGATACGCAGTATTTT.

In its sample, this clone was seen a few times. The chain employs TRBV18 and TRBJ1-1; 11 nucleotides line up with TRBD1. Per germline, CDR1 KGHSH and CDR2 LQKENI. This CDR3 is 17 amino acids long. J was trimmed by 0 bases and V by 6 bases; bases with no gene match: 9. The CDR3 sequence is CASSRQDRGLMNTEAFF. CDR3 sequence (DNA): TGTGCCAGCTCCCGCCAGGACAGGGGGCTGATGAACACTGAAGCTTTCTTT.

The chain is built from TRBV4-2 and TRBJ2-3; 16 nucleotides align to TRBD2. V trimming: 3 bases; J trimming: 2 bases; junction bases outside the gene matches: 14. The CDR3 runs 21 residues. The germline CDR1 and CDR2 sequences are LGHNA and YNFKEQ. CDR3 nucleotide sequence: TGTGCCAGCAGCCAGGAACCTGTCGGGACTAGCGGGGGGGACACCACAGATACGCAGTATTTT. Its translation is CASSQEPVGTSGGDTTDTQYF.

The CDR3 loop reads CASSTLPGDRGFGEQFF. The DNA for the CDR3 is TGTGCCAGTAGTACCCTTCCAGGGGACAGGGGTTTCGGTGAGCAGTTCTTC. The gene calls are TRBV19 and TRBJ2-1; 10 bases map to TRBD1. CDR1 and CDR2 (germline): LNHDA, SQIVND (reference sequence). The V segment lost 4 bases and the J segment 9 bases; nucleotides outside the gene matches: 15. The CDR3 runs to 17 residues.

The sample holds one count of this clone. The CDR3 region is CASSVVGESYNEQFF. DNA for the CDR3: TGTGCCAGCAGCGTAGTGGGAGAGTCCTACAATGAGCAGTTCTTC. The chain employs TRBV9 and TRBJ2-1; D is possibly TRBD2 (5 bases). Germline CDR1 reads SGDLS; CDR2 reads YYNGEE. With 0 bases removed from V and 1 base from J, the gap between germline ends came to 8 bases. The CDR3 is made up of 15 amino acids.

The chain has TRBV10-3 and TRBJ1-2, with TRBD1 matching 9 bases. The germline V gene encodes CDR1 ENHRY and CDR2 SYGVKD. Trimming removed 10 bases from V and 4 bases from J; junction bases left unmatched: 7. This CDR3 is 13 amino acids long. The CDR3 DNA reads as TGTGCCACCAGGACAGGGGACGGCTATGGCTACACCTTC. This encodes CATRTGDGYGYTF.

The chain uses TRBV7-6 and TRBJ2-1; 9 nucleotides agree with TRBD2. Germline assignment: CDR1 SGHVS and CDR2 FNYEAQ. This CDR3 comprises 16 residues. Germline trimming cut 5 bases from V and 3 bases from J; bases unmatched to any gene: 8. The CDR3 is CASSLYGTSSYNEQFF. CDR3 DNA: TGTGCCAGCAGCCTATACGGGACTAGCAGCTACAATGAGCAGTTCTTC.

V gene TRBV6-5 combines with J gene TRBJ2-2; D might be TRBD1 (6 bases). The CDR3 contains 15 residues. Trimming took 7 bases from V and 4 from J, leaving 16 bases between them. The germline V gene has CDR1 MNHEY and CDR2 SVGAGI. CDR3 bases: TGTGCCAGCAAGAAACAGGGTCTGTCCACCGGGGAGCTGTTTTTT. Translated, it gives CASKKQGLSTGELFF.